Listed here are 25 T cell receptor beta chains from one sample, sequenced in a study of cytomegalovirus exposure and HLA in healthy donors (dated by TCRdb to between 2016 and 2019). Receptors were amplified or captured by the immunoSEQ multiplex PCR assay. For the multiplex PCR, a mixture combining 60 forward primers for TCR Vbeta segments and 13 reverse primers for TCR Jbeta segments was used. TCRdb provides this immuneACCESS table in a form limited to in-frame rearrangements. Some clones are lacking; in checked studies, under half of them reflect an unresolved V gene, and why the rest are absent is not known. Here the sample has about 200,000 clones; roughly 80% occur a single time. The top ten clones comprise 1.5% to 2% of the sample. Sequenced sample: PBMCs. These receptors all come from a young woman in good health and CMV-seronegative.

As regards this clone: Other nucleotide sequences from this sample produce the same CDR3. The V gene is TRBV27, the J gene TRBJ2-7, with no clear D. The V gene's germline CDR1 is MNHEY and CDR2 SMNVEV (reference sequence). This CDR3 comprises 11 residues. Trimming shortened V by 4 bases and J by 3 bases, and 4 bases separated the two germline ends. The CDR3: CASSSSYEQYF. CDR3 DNA sequence: TGTGCCAGCAGTTCCAGCTACGAGCAGTACTTC.

This clone appeared once. The rearrangement links TRBV2 to TRBJ2-7; D is possibly TRBD1 (6 bases). Trimming pared 6 bases from V and 3 bases from J, leaving 21 bases between. The CDR3 is 16 amino acids. Germline assignment: CDR1 SNHLY and CDR2 FYNNEI. The CDR3: CASRDPDGTRNYEQYV. CDR3 in DNA: TGTGCCAGCAGAGACCCTGACGGGACAAGAAACTACGAGCAGTACGTC.

This clone appeared once. The CDR3 DNA follows: TGTGCCAGCAGCCAGAGGGGGCGCTTGGAAAAACTGTTTTTT. Translated, it gives CASSQRGRLEKLFF. The V and J genes are TRBV14 and TRBJ1-4; 7 positions agree with TRBD1. The trim removed 3 bases at V and 8 bases at J, leaving 6 bases unmatched. The CDR3 has 14 residues. Germline V gene lookup returns CDR1 SGHDN and CDR2 FVKESK. The full variable domain, rest sourced from reference TRBV14 and TRBJ1-4, is EAGVTQFPSHSVIEKGQTVTLRCDPISGHDNLYWYRRVMGKEIKFLLHFVKESKQDESGMPNNRFLAERTGGTYSTLKVQPAELEDSGVYFCASSQRGRLEKLFFGSGTQLSVL.

This chain links TRBV28 with TRBJ1-2; possible D gene TRBD1, 6 bases. Germline CDR1 reads MDHEN; CDR2 reads SYDVKM. CDR3 length: 13 residues. Trimming left V 3 bases short and J 6 bases short, with 11 bases between. CDR3 loop: CASSFGGADGYTF. For the CDR3, the DNA is TGTGCCAGCAGTTTTGGGGGGGCGGATGGCTACACCTTC.

This chain joins TRBV6-5 and TRBJ1-4; 9 bases fit TRBD1. CDR1 MNHEY and CDR2 SVGAGI come from the germline V gene. V was clipped by 8 bases and J by 0 bases; unmatched bases: 4. This CDR3 has 15 residues. As DNA, the CDR3 is TGTGCCAGCGGGGGGGACAGGGCAACTAATGAAAAACTGTTTTTT. It is translated as CASGGDRATNEKLFF.

The chain has TRBV10-3 and TRBJ2-1; 10 bases match TRBD2. The CDR3 consists of 14 residues. From germline, CDR1 is ENHRY and CDR2 SYGVKD. V gave up 2 bases and J gave up 5 bases; unmatched junction bases: 0. The CDR3 DNA reads TGTGCCATCAGTGAGACTAGCGGGAACAATGAGCAGTTCTTC. This translates into CAISETSGNNEQFF.

This sequence joins TRBV18 and TRBJ2-1; 10 bases match TRBD2. The length of the CDR3 is 15 residues. Germline V gene lookup returns CDR1 KGHSH and CDR2 LQKENI. V lost 2 bases to trimming and J lost 9 bases; unmatched junction nucleotides: 7. For the CDR3, the DNA is TGTGCCAGCTCACCAGCTAGCGGGAGTATGAGTGAGCAGTTCTTC. Translated, it gives CASSPASGSMSEQFF. Supplemented by reference TRBV18 and TRBJ2-1, the full variable domain reads NAGVMQNPRHLVRRRGQEARLRCSPMKGHSHVYWYRQLPEEGLKFMVYLQKENIIDESGMPKERFSAEFPKEGPSILRIQQVVRGDSAAYFCASSPASGSMSEQFFGPGTRLTVL.

The sample holds one count of this clone. The chain is built from TRBV4-1 and TRBJ1-2, with 7 nucleotides matching TRBD1. The CDR3 sequence is 17 residues long. Germline CDR1 and CDR2: MGHRA and YSYEKL. V lost 1 base to trimming and J lost 0 bases; unmatched junction nucleotides: 8. The CDR3, as DNA: TGCGCCAGCAGCCAAGGACAGGGACCCCTATCTAACTATGGCTACACCTTC. Translating gives CASSQGQGPLSNYGYTF.

V is TRBV5-1 and J is TRBJ2-5, with no clear D. This CDR3 is 13 amino acids long. Between the trimmed V and J ends, which lost 2 bases and 0 bases, there was a span of 5 bases. Germline V lookup: CDR1 SGHRS, CDR2 YFSETQ. The CDR3 reads CASSLAYQETQYF. CDR3 DNA sequence: TGCGCCAGCAGCTTAGCGTACCAAGAGACCCAGTACTTC.

This chain joins TRBV11-3 and TRBJ2-7, with TRBD1 matching over 8 bases. The V segment lost 1 base and the J segment 2 bases; nucleotides outside the gene matches: 7. Germline CDR1 and CDR2: SGHNT and YENEEA. This CDR3 region has 16 residues. CDR3 region: CASSLVPQGEAYEQYV. The CDR3 region has the DNA TGTGCCAGCAGCTTAGTGCCACAGGGGGAGGCCTACGAGCAGTACGTC.

The chain combines TRBV6-5 with TRBJ1-5; D might be TRBD1 (6 bases). In germline, CDR1 is MNHEY, CDR2 SVGAGI. CDR3 size: 13 residues. Trimming left V 7 bases short and J 1 base short, with 8 bases between. This CDR3 reads CASTTGSNQPQHF. CDR3 nucleotide sequence: TGTGCCAGCACAACAGGGAGCAATCAGCCCCAGCATTTT.

J is TRBJ1-5 and V is TRBV30; 9 bases are a match to TRBD1. The trim removed 6 bases at V and 1 base at J, leaving 4 bases unmatched. From germline, CDR1 is GTSNPN and CDR2 SVGIG (reference sequence). The CDR3 runs 14 residues. Here the CDR3 reads CACSTGGSNQPQHF. CDR3 DNA sequence: TGTGCCTGCTCGACAGGGGGAAGCAATCAGCCCCAGCATTTT.

This clone was picked up a small number of times. The gene calls are TRBV5-6 and TRBJ1-5; TRBD1 aligns across 7 bases. CDR1 SGHDT and CDR2 YYEEEE come from the germline V gene. This CDR3 region has 14 residues. V dropped 4 bases and J dropped 5; count of bases not matched to a gene: 6. The CDR3 bases are TGTGCCAGCAGCACCGGGACAGCTTATCAGCCCCAGCATTTT. Its translation: CASSTGTAYQPQHF.

The table lists this clone with a count of one. The chain is built from TRBV23-1 and TRBJ2-2; weak D call: TRBD1 (6 bases). TRBV23-1 is an open reading frame, and its role is uncertain. Trimming removed 1 base at V and 4 bases at J, with 10 bases between. This CDR3 region has 15 residues. Here the CDR3 reads CASSQYDRLTGELFF. In DNA, the CDR3 is TGCGCCAGCAGTCAATATGACAGGCTCACCGGGGAGCTGTTTTTT.

The V and J genes are TRBV19 and TRBJ2-2; D uncertain. Between the trimmed V and J ends, which lost 4 bases and 2 bases, there was a span of 8 bases. The CDR3 runs 14 residues. CDR1 is LNHDA and CDR2 is SQIVND in the germline V gene (reference sequence). The CDR3 DNA reads as TGTGCCAGTAGTAGCCCCAGAAACACCGGGGAGCTGTTTTTT. This gives the protein CASSSPRNTGELFF.

The rearrangement links TRBV28 to TRBJ2-3; 8 bases are shared with TRBD2. J lost 4 bases, V lost 6 bases, and 6 bases had no gene match. Germline V gives CDR1 MDHEN, CDR2 SYDVKM. The CDR3 length is 14 residues. The CDR3 region has the DNA TGTGCCAGCAGGGGGACTAGTTTCGCAGATACGCAGTATTTT. Its protein is CASRGTSFADTQYF.

The V gene is TRBV6-1, the J gene TRBJ1-5, with D unresolved. The germline V and J ends were trimmed by 4 bases and 0 bases, with 7 bases remaining between them. This CDR3 contains 14 residues. Germline V gives CDR1 MNHNS, CDR2 SASEGT. CDR3 protein: CASSARNSNQPQHF. DNA of the CDR3: TGTGCCAGCAGTGCGAGGAATAGCAATCAGCCCCAGCATTTT.

The V call is TRBV15, the J call TRBJ2-7; 7 bases match TRBD2. Germline V gives CDR1 LNHNV, CDR2 YYDKDF (reference sequence). V was pared by 6 bases and J by 1 base, with 12 bases of the junction left unmatched. The CDR3 consists of 16 residues. The CDR3 DNA reads as TGTGCCACCAGGTTAGAGTCTAGCGGAGCTTCCTACGAGCAGTACTTC. The encoded protein is CATRLESSGASYEQYF.

J is TRBJ1-4 and V is TRBV30, with TRBD1 matching 8 bases. V shed 4 bases, J shed 5 bases, and the junction held 6 bases outside the gene matches. CDR1 and CDR2 from the germline V gene are GTSNPN and SVGIG (reference sequence). There are 14 residues in the CDR3. CDR3 DNA: TGTGCCTGGACTGGGACAGGTGGGAATGAAAAACTGTTTTTT. Protein: CAWTGTGGNEKLFF.

The CDR3 coding sequence is TGTGCCAGCAGTGCTTTAGCGGGAGGGACAGATACGCAGTATTTT. As protein: CASSALAGGTDTQYF. This chain uses TRBV6-1 with TRBJ2-3; 11 bases line up with TRBD2. Germline V CDR1 and CDR2: MNHNS, SASEGT. This CDR3 is 15 amino acids long. V was pared by 4 bases and J by 3 bases, with 3 bases of the junction left unmatched.

V is TRBV5-1 and J is TRBJ2-1, with TRBD2 matching over 12 bases. After removal of 3 bases from V and 2 bases from J, the junction contained 9 bases not matched to a gene. The germline V gene encodes CDR1 SGHRS and CDR2 YFSETQ. This CDR3 comprises 18 residues. The CDR3 loop is CASSSPTSGGPTYNEQFF. The CDR3 DNA sequence: TGCGCCAGCAGCTCTCCGACTAGCGGGGGCCCCACCTACAATGAGCAGTTCTTC.

The chain combines TRBV21-1 with TRBJ1-3; the table's D gene call, TRBD1, was not cross checked with the DNA. TRBV21-1 is classified as a pseudogene. This CDR3 spans 15 amino acids. CDR3 coding DNA: TGTGCCCCCAAACGGGACAGTGTATCTGGAAACACCATATATTTT. Translation gives CAPKRDSVSGNTIYF.

The chain combines TRBV28 with TRBJ2-1; no firm D call. The CDR3 covers 10 residues. Trimming took off 6 bases at V and 7 bases at J, with 4 bases between the two ends. The V gene's germline CDR1 is MDHEN and CDR2 SYDVKM. The DNA of the CDR3 is TGTGCCAGCAGCGAGAATGAGCAGTTCTTC. This encodes CASSENEQFF. Using reference TRBV28 and TRBJ2-1 for the parts outside the CDR3, the full variable domain is DVKVTQSSRYLVKRTGEKVFLECVQDMDHENMFWYRQDPGLGLRLIYFSYDVKMKEKGDIPEGYSVSREKKERFSLILESASTNQTSMYLCASSENEQFFGPGTRLTVL.

The chain has TRBV28 and TRBJ2-7, with D tentatively TRBD1 (6 bases). Trimming left V 6 bases short and J 2 bases short, with 14 bases between. This CDR3 is built from 14 residues. From germline, CDR1 is MDHEN and CDR2 SYDVKM. For the CDR3, the DNA is TGTGCCAGCAGACCGACAGGAGCGACCTACGAGCAGTACTTC. This encodes CASRPTGATYEQYF.

The chain carries TRBV30 and TRBJ2-6, with 8 bases aligning to TRBD1. The CDR3 loop spans 20 amino acids. The germline V gene has CDR1 GTSNPN and CDR2 SVGIG (reference sequence). Trimming at V came to 0 bases and at J to 0 bases, leaving 13 bases not matched to a gene. The CDR3 spells CAWSVIKTGAPPSGANVLTF. DNA of the CDR3: TGTGCCTGGAGTGTCATTAAGACAGGGGCTCCCCCCTCTGGGGCCAACGTCCTGACTTTC.